One sample yielded the 25 T cell receptor beta chains listed below, sequenced in a study of shared T cell receptors in the human thymus. Data came from immunoSEQ multiplex PCR; TCRdb stores just in-frame clones and leaves some out. The data contain hundreds of thousands of clones, 80% to 90% of them singletons. This sample was shared with a second study, whose subject was human thymus T cells.

Source material: thymocytes. These receptors all stem from a girl less than two years old with a congenital heart defect.

CDR3 sequence: CASSLSQTDYTEAFF. CDR3 DNA sequence: TGTGCCAGCAGCTTATCTCAGACTGACTACACTGAAGCTTTCTTT. This rearrangement joins TRBV7-9 to TRBJ1-1; D remains ambiguous. Trimming removed 2 bases from V and 3 bases from J, with 13 bases in between. Germline assignment: CDR1 SEHNR and CDR2 FQNEAQ (reference sequence). CDR3 length: 15 amino acids.

A remark on this clone: This same CDR3 is encoded by further DNA sequences in the sample. This chain links TRBV9 with TRBJ2-7; TRBD1 aligns across 10 bases. Germline trimming cut 1 base from V and 3 bases from J; bases unmatched to any gene: 1. This CDR3 is 14 amino acids long. CDR1 and CDR2 (germline): SGDLS, YYNGEE. Written as DNA, the CDR3 is TGTGCCAGCAGCGTACGGGACAGGGGCTACGAGCAGTACTTC. Its translation: CASSVRDRGYEQYF.

The chain employs TRBV7-2 and TRBJ2-1; 9 bases are a match to TRBD2. CDR1 is SGHTA, CDR2 FQGNSA, per germline. With 0 bases clipped from V and 5 bases from J, the junction kept 2 bases outside the gene matches. The CDR3 totals 15 residues. CDR3 coding DNA: TGTGCCAGCAGCTTAGCAGCGGGGGGTCACAATGAGCAGTTCTTC. Its translation is CASSLAAGGHNEQFF.

The rearrangement links TRBV5-8 to TRBJ1-1; a possible D gene is TRBD1 (5 bases). V shed 4 bases and J shed 1 base, with 20 bases lying between them. Germline V gene sequence: CDR1 SGHTS, CDR2 YDEGEE. The CDR3 sequence is 17 residues long. DNA of the CDR3: TGTGCCAGCAGCCCAACAGGTTCCCAGCGGGGGAACACTGAAGCTTTCTTT. This gives the protein CASSPTGSQRGNTEAFF.

V usage is TRBV5-1 and J usage is TRBJ1-2; 7 nucleotides agree with TRBD1. This CDR3 region has 14 residues. V lost 3 bases, J lost 4 bases, and 6 bases stayed unmatched. Germline V gene lookup returns CDR1 SGHRS and CDR2 YFSETQ. As DNA, the CDR3 is TGCGCCAGCAGCTACGACCCAGGGGGCTATGGCTACACCTTC. Translation: CASSYDPGGYGYTF.

This clone was seen only once. The V call is TRBV5-6, the J call TRBJ2-1; tentative D call: TRBD2 (6 bases). Germline assignment: CDR1 SGHDT and CDR2 YYEEEE. The CDR3 loop spans 15 amino acids. The V and J ends lost 5 bases and 4 bases respectively, with 16 bases between them. CDR3 residues: CASRPAGKDYNEQFF. CDR3 nucleotides: TGTGCCAGCAGACCTGCGGGGAAAGATTACAATGAGCAGTTCTTC.

This chain uses TRBV13 with TRBJ1-2; 8 bases agree with TRBD1. With V trimmed by 10 bases and J by 1 base, 14 bases remained unmatched. This CDR3 comprises 16 residues. Germline CDR1 reads PRHDT; CDR2 reads FYEKMQ (reference sequence). CDR3 protein: CATRQGPLSNNYGYTF. DNA for the CDR3: TGTGCCACAAGACAGGGGCCGCTGTCCAATAACTATGGCTACACCTTC.

This chain links TRBV28 with TRBJ1-2; unclear D gene. Per the germline V gene, CDR1 is MDHEN and CDR2 is SYDVKM. With 2 bases removed from V and 0 bases from J, the gap between germline ends came to 10 bases. CDR3 length: 15 residues. For the CDR3, the DNA is TGTGCCAGCAGTTTAAGGGCGGGAGCTAACTATGGCTACACCTTC. Its translation is CASSLRAGANYGYTF.

V usage is TRBV4-1 and J usage is TRBJ2-1; a possible D gene is TRBD1 (5 bases). Germline assignment: CDR1 MGHRA and CDR2 YSYEKL. V was trimmed by 0 bases and J by 3 bases, leaving 12 bases between them. The CDR3 sequence is 16 residues long. The CDR3 loop reads CASSQDAGLIYNEQFF. The CDR3 DNA reads TGCGCCAGCAGCCAAGATGCAGGGTTAATCTACAATGAGCAGTTCTTC.

The chain carries TRBV5-1 and TRBJ2-7; TRBD2 aligns across 10 bases. The CDR3 is 15 amino acids. J was trimmed by 2 bases and V by 1 base; bases with no gene match: 3. CDR1 and CDR2 from the germline V gene are SGHRS and YFSETQ. The CDR3 is CASSLIAGGTYEQYF. The CDR3 coding sequence is TGCGCCAGCAGCTTGATAGCGGGGGGTACCTACGAGCAGTACTTC. The full variable domain, its missing parts supplied by reference TRBV5-1 and TRBJ2-7, is KAGVTQTPRYLIKTRGQQVTLSCSPISGHRSVSWYQQTPGQGLQFLFEYFSETQRNKGNFPGRFSGRQFSNSRSEMNVSTLELGDSALYLCASSLIAGGTYEQYFGPGTRLTVT.

The rearrangement joins TRBV9 to TRBJ1-3; tentative D call: TRBD1 (6 bases). The CDR3 sequence is 18 residues long. CDR1 and CDR2 from the germline V gene are SGDLS and YYNGEE. Trimming pared 0 bases from V and 0 bases from J, leaving 16 bases between. This CDR3 reads CASSVGKGQHSSGNTIYF. The CDR3 region has the DNA TGTGCCAGCAGCGTAGGGAAAGGACAGCACTCCTCTGGAAACACCATATATTTT.

V is TRBV27 and J is TRBJ2-7; a weak D match, TRBD2 (5 bases). Per germline, CDR1 MNHEY and CDR2 SMNVEV (reference sequence). CDR3 length: 12 residues. Trimming removed 2 bases from V and 4 bases from J, with 6 bases in between. CDR3 DNA: TGTGCCAGCAGTTTAACGGGGTACGAGCAGTACTTC. It is translated as CASSLTGYEQYF.

The V gene is TRBV6-1, the J gene TRBJ2-7; TRBD1 agrees at 7 bases. The CDR3 is 18 residues long. Germline CDR1 MNHNS, CDR2 SASEGT. Trimming removed 3 bases from V and 4 bases from J; junction bases left unmatched: 18. This CDR3 reads CASSDLGTARLRVYEQYF. In DNA, the CDR3 is TGTGCCAGCAGTGACCTCGGGACAGCCCGCCTGAGGGTTTACGAGCAGTACTTC.

A remark on this clone: The junction shows a germline mismatch at one end, possibly a read error. J is TRBJ2-1 and V is TRBV28; 8 bases are a match to TRBD2. The length of the CDR3 is 13 residues. Germline CDR1 reads MDHEN; CDR2 reads SYDVKM. The CDR3 reads CASSPPQRGFQIF. The DNA for the CDR3 is TGTGCCAGCAGTCCCCCCCAGCGGGGGTTCCAAATCTTC.

This chain uses TRBV7-9 with TRBJ2-5; 9 bases line up with TRBD1. Germline-derived CDR1 and CDR2 are SEHNR and FQNEAQ (reference sequence). Trimming removed 0 bases from V and 5 bases from J; junction bases left unmatched: 1. The CDR3 sequence is 14 residues long. This chain's CDR3 is CASSLADRGETQYF. In nucleotides, the CDR3 is TGTGCCAGCAGCTTAGCCGACAGGGGGGAGACCCAGTACTTC.

V is TRBV12-5 and J is TRBJ2-7; the D gene is possibly TRBD2 (5 bases). Germline V CDR1 and CDR2: LGHNT, FRNRAP. Trimming removed 3 bases at V and 7 bases at J, with 28 bases between. The CDR3 runs to 18 residues. CDR3 in amino acids: CASGFIPHSRRLRGEQYF. The DNA of the CDR3 is TGTGCTAGTGGTTTCATACCCCATTCCAGGCGGTTGAGAGGGGAGCAGTACTTC. The full variable domain, in which reference TRBV12-5 and TRBJ2-7 provide the parts outside the CDR3, is DARVTQTPRHKVTEMGQEVTMRCQPILGHNTVFWYRQTMMQGLELLAYFRNRAPLDDSGMPKDRFSAEMPDATLATLKIQPSEPRDSAVYFCASGFIPHSRRLRGEQYFGPGTRLTVT.

The rearrangement uses TRBV5-8 and TRBJ1-1; TRBD1 might be the D (6 bases). Per the germline V gene, CDR1 is SGHTS and CDR2 is YDEGEE. The CDR3 has 15 residues. V lost 2 bases to trimming and J lost 4 bases, with 15 bases between them. CDR3: CASSFPGQSATEAFF. CDR3 coding DNA: TGTGCCAGCAGCTTCCCTGGACAGAGCGCCACTGAAGCTTTCTTT.

This chain joins TRBV2 and TRBJ1-1; D gene ambiguous. Germline V CDR1 and CDR2: SNHLY, FYNNEI. The CDR3 has 13 residues. Deletions cut 6 bases from V and 11 bases from J, with 19 bases between. CDR3 coding DNA: TGTGCCAGCAGCCCCGGACCTTCTCGCGGGGCTTTCTTT. This encodes CASSPGPSRGAFF.

The CDR3 here is CASRIGTRYSPLHF. The CDR3 nucleotides read TGTGCCAGCAGAATCGGGACAAGGTATTCACCCCTCCACTTT. The V gene is TRBV28, the J gene TRBJ1-6; tentatively, D is TRBD1 (6 bases). Germline values: CDR1 MDHEN, CDR2 SYDVKM. CDR3 length: 14 amino acids. Trimming removed 6 bases from V and 8 bases from J, with 14 bases in between.

The chain combines TRBV7-2 with TRBJ1-2, with no clear D. Germline V lookup: CDR1 SGHTA, CDR2 FQGNSA. V gave up 2 bases and J gave up 1 base, with 14 bases separating them. This CDR3 spans 16 amino acids. The CDR3 sequence is CASSLMVTRHNYGYTF. Here the CDR3 DNA reads TGTGCCAGCAGCTTAATGGTAACGAGGCATAACTATGGCTACACCTTC. Full variable domain (remainder filled in from reference TRBV7-2 and TRBJ1-2): GAGVSQSPSNKVTEKGKDVELRCDPISGHTALYWYRQSLGQGLEFLIYFQGNSAPDKSGLPSDRFSAERTGGSVSTLTIQRTQQEDSAVYLCASSLMVTRHNYGYTFGSGTRLTVV.

The CDR3 loop reads CASSFPISGNTEAFF. In DNA, the CDR3 is TGTGCCAGCAGCTTCCCCATAAGCGGTAACACTGAAGCTTTCTTT. V and J are TRBV7-2 and TRBJ1-1; the D is unclear. Looked up from germline, CDR1 is SGHTA and CDR2 is FQGNSA. V was trimmed by 3 bases and J by 2 bases, leaving 13 bases between them. The CDR3 runs 15 residues.

The chain combines TRBV5-6 with TRBJ1-2; TRBD1 might be the D (6 bases). Germline CDR1 and CDR2: SGHDT and YYEEEE. V was cut by 0 bases and J by 13 bases, with 13 bases left in between. This CDR3 has 12 residues. In DNA, the CDR3 is TGTGCCAGCAGCTTGGGACAGGTTCCTCTCACCTTC. This codes for CASSLGQVPLTF.

This clone turned up a few times. V gene TRBV7-9 combines with J gene TRBJ1-1, with TRBD1 identical over 8 bases. The CDR3 runs to 15 residues. The germline V gene has CDR1 SEHNR and CDR2 FQNEAQ (reference sequence). Trimming took 4 bases from V and 6 from J; bases not matched to a gene: 10. Here the CDR3 reads CASSSTGGPDSEAFF. The CDR3 nucleotides are TGTGCCAGCAGCTCCACAGGGGGGCCTGATTCTGAAGCTTTCTTT. The whole variable domain, remainder taken from reference TRBV7-9 and TRBJ1-1, is DTGVSQNPRHKITKRGQNVTFRCDPISEHNRLYWYRQTLGQGPEFLTYFQNEAQLEKSRLLSDRFSAERPKGSFSTLEIQRTEQGDSAMYLCASSSTGGPDSEAFFGQGTRLTVV.

With regard to this clone: Other DNA sequences within the sample encode an identical CDR3. The chain has TRBV30 and TRBJ2-7; 8 nucleotides line up with TRBD1. CDR3 length equals 15 residues. In germline, CDR1 is GTSNPN, CDR2 SVGIG (reference sequence). V gave up 5 bases and J gave up 3 bases; unmatched junction bases: 12. The CDR3 DNA sequence: TGTGCCTGGGGCCCAGGGGGCTCTGGTTACTACGAGCAGTACTTC. Translated: CAWGPGGSGYYEQYF.

V gene TRBV5-4 combines with J gene TRBJ2-6; possibly TRBD1 for D (6 bases). Germline V lookup: CDR1 SGHNT, CDR2 YYREEE (reference sequence). Trimming stripped 3 bases from V and 0 bases from J, with 7 bases between. CDR3 length: 15 amino acids. CDR3 region: CASSSTGSGANVLTF. The CDR3 DNA reads as TGTGCCAGCAGCTCGACAGGCTCTGGGGCCAACGTCCTGACTTTC.